The sequence of this T cell receptor beta chain was determined in a study of blood T cell repertoires in COVID-19. Looked up from germline, CDR1 is SNHLY and CDR2 is FYNNEI. V was cut by 6 bases and J by 2 bases, with 13 bases left in between. The CDR3 sequence is 14 residues long. This clone was seen only once. TCRdb keeps only in-frame clones here, not all; method: immunoSEQ multiplex PCR. The sample has around 85,000 clones, 75% to 90% seen once; the top ten hold more than 0.95%. The sequenced sample consisted of PBMCs or T cells enriched from blood (not recorded which). The V and J genes are TRBV2 and TRBJ1-1; no reliable D call. This TCR came from a woman aged 45-60 years with acute COVID-19. The chain's CDR3 is CASRYEGLNTEAFF. Written as DNA, the CDR3 is TGTGCCAGCAGATACGAGGGCCTTAACACTGAAGCTTTCTTT. The entire variable domain, with the rest obtained from reference TRBV2 and TRBJ1-1, is as follows: EPEVTQTPSHQVTQMGQEVILRCVPISNHLYFYWYRQILGQKVEFLVSFYNNEISEKSEIFDDQFSVERPDGSNFTLKIRSTKLEDSAMYFCASRYEGLNTEAFFGQGTRLTVV.